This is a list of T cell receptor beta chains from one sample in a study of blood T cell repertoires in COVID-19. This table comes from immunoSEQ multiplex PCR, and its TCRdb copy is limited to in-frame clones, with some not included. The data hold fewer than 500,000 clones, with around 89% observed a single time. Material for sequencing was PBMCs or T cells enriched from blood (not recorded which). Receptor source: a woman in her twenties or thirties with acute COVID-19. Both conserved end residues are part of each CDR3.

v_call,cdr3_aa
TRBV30,CAWSTTGVDQPQHF
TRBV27,CASRPQGYTEAFF
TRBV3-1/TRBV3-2,CASSPGHSYEQYF
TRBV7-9,CASSHRQVLNYGYTF
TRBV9,CASSVWESQGSPLHF
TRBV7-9,CASSPPGLKAYEQYF
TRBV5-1,CASSPDRGVGYEQYF
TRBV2,CASSEVGTGRVGYTF
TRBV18,CASSPPGVRGTYTQYF
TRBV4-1,CASSPPQGEIEKLFF
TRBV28,CASSSGQGRSTIYF
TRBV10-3,CAITPDRIYGYTF
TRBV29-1,CSGGSGGWADTQYF
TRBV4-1,CASSQGQVSGNTIYF
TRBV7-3,CASSITSGGALDTQYF
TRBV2,CASSDDEWTAHQPQHF
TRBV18,CASSTDRAEAFF
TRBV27,CASSSGTGGTGELFF
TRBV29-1,CSVATGAGEAFF
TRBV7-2,CASSREDWVNTEAFF
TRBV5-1,CASSLALRVGSGVEQYF
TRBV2,CASARNTEAFF
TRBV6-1,CASSELTGADTQYF
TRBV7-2,CASSYDRGQQPQHF
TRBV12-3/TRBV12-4,CASRWALGLGAFF
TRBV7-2,CASSLGIGRENIQYF
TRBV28,CASSLVTYGYTF
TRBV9,CASSAQGSEQYF
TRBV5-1,CASSLVGSLNTGELFF
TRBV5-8,CASSGNRVEKLFF
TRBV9,CASSVDQGGGKLFF
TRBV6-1,CASSSRTGNTEAFF
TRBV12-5,CASGLVQGSGNTIYF
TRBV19,CASRYPGTAFYGYTF
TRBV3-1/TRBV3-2,CASSQSSLTGELFF
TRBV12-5,CASGLVPRGQGNQPQHF
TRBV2,CASSESRVYEQYF
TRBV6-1,CASSEGGIGNQPQHF
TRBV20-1,CSARRQIEAFF
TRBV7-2,CASSFYLGEGSLYTF
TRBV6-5,CASRPQGTIYEQYF
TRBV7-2,CASSLDSAGGNEQYF
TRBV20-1,CSASVTDRGGNIQYF
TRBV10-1,CASSSTGEQPQHF
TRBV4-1,CASSQVTTVVYGYTF
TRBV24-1,CATSDGSRQKNYGYTF
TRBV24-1,CATSDGTGVFEKLFF
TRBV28,CASSFSRGYSYEQYF
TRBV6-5,CASRRQSTNEKLFF